This TCR beta chain originates from a study of cytomegalovirus exposure and HLA in healthy donors. Study context: An earlier analysis identified approximately 110 million unique TCR beta sequences in about 180 million T cells. Overall study results and limits: Later analysis placed DRB1 highest and HLA-C lowest in TCR association rates, which differed by HLA locus. TRBV6-2, TRBV6-3 and some other V segments were excluded as indistinguishable. A later analysis reportedly identified an Asian-associated ancestry cluster as carrying fewer N-insertions than the roughly 600-donor mean.

It was with 60 Vbeta and 13 Jbeta primers that the PCR ran. TCRdb's copy holds only in-frame clones and misses some; the assay was immunoSEQ multiplex PCR. The table lists about 59,000 clones, roughly 80% of them singletons. This clone was recorded only once. Antigen specificity is unknown. The CDR3 has 17 residues. Losses at the gene ends were 4 bases for V and 5 bases for J; bases not matched to a gene: 12. Looked up from germline, CDR1 is LGHNA and CDR2 is YNFKEQ. The gene calls are TRBV4-2 and TRBJ2-3, with 10 bases lining up with TRBD2. The sample comprised PBMCs. This TCR derives from a woman in her forties in good health and CMV-seronegative. Here the CDR3 reads CASSPEGQREGGDTQYF. In DNA, the CDR3 is TGTGCCAGCAGCCCAGAGGGCCAGCGGGAGGGCGGAGATACGCAGTATTTT.